Below, 17 T cell receptor beta chains from the same sample are listed, as sequenced in a study of T cells in localized non-small cell lung cancer. Libraries were prepared by immunoSEQ multiplex PCR; TCRdb keeps only in-frame clonotypes and omits some of them. This sample has around 17,000 clones; 85% to 90% occur once, and the top ten carry roughly 3.5%. The sample here was peripheral blood, taken before any cancer treatment. The source is a male donor at least 60 years old with stage II squamous cell lung carcinoma.

This sequence joins TRBV15 and TRBJ2-3; 11 nucleotides line up with TRBD1. The germline CDR1 and CDR2 sequences are LNHNV and YYDKDF (reference sequence). The CDR3 consists of 16 residues. Germline trimming cut 0 bases from V and 11 bases from J; bases unmatched to any gene: 10. CDR3 residues: CATSRDGTGGALEQYF. CDR3 nucleotide sequence: TGTGCCACCAGCAGAGATGGGACAGGGGGAGCCCTGGAGCAGTATTTT.

The rearrangement uses TRBV7-3 and TRBJ2-3, with D hard to call. The CDR3 sequence is 16 residues long. CDR1 SGHTA and CDR2 FQGTGA come from the germline V gene. The ends were cut back, 5 bases at V and 0 bases at J, with 15 bases in the middle. The DNA of the CDR3 is TGTGCCAGCAGCCCATCTCGCGGAGAAAGCACAGATACGCAGTATTTT. Protein sequence: CASSPSRGESTDTQYF.

The chain joins TRBV5-4 to TRBJ2-1; D may be TRBD1 or TRBD2 (5 bases each). The V end was cut by 3 bases, the J end by 15 bases, with 19 bases between. There are 13 residues in the CDR3. Germline CDR1 and CDR2: SGHNT and YYREEE (reference sequence). CDR3 protein: CASSSGQAQKWFF. The CDR3 region has the DNA TGTGCCAGCAGCTCGGGGCAGGCCCAAAAGTGGTTCTTC. The full variable domain, with the rest looked up from reference TRBV5-4 and TRBJ2-1, is ETGVTQSPTHLIKTRGQQVTLRCSSQSGHNTVSWYQQALGQGPQFIFQYYREEENGRGNFPPRFSGLQFPNYSSELNVNALELDDSALYLCASSSGQAQKWFFGPGTRLTVL.

J is TRBJ1-5 and V is TRBV6-1, with D hard to call. CDR3 size: 14 residues. The germline gives CDR1 MNHNS, CDR2 SASEGT. Between the trimmed V and J ends, which lost 1 base and 2 bases, there was a span of 6 bases. CDR3 residues: CASSEVLGNQPQHF. The CDR3 region has the DNA TGTGCCAGCAGTGAAGTCTTGGGCAATCAGCCCCAGCATTTT.

This chain connects TRBV28 to TRBJ2-4; 10 bases fit TRBD1. Germline V CDR1 and CDR2: MDHEN, SYDVKM. V shed 6 bases, J shed 1 base, and the junction held 0 bases outside the gene matches. CDR3 length: 14 residues. Written as DNA, the CDR3 is TGTGCCAGCAGGGGACAGGGGGCCAAAAACATTCAGTACTTC. It encodes CASRGQGAKNIQYF. The full variable domain, with the rest looked up from reference TRBV28 and TRBJ2-4, is DVKVTQSSRYLVKRTGEKVFLECVQDMDHENMFWYRQDPGLGLRLIYFSYDVKMKEKGDIPEGYSVSREKKERFSLILESASTNQTSMYLCASRGQGAKNIQYFGAGTRLSVL.

The chain recombines TRBV28 with TRBJ2-1, with 11 nucleotides matching TRBD2. CDR3 length equals 16 residues. The junction had 6 bases not matched to a gene; V was cut back by 7 bases and J by 1 base. From germline, CDR1 is MDHEN and CDR2 SYDVKM. CDR3 DNA: TGTGCCAGCATCTTCGGGACTAGCGGTTCCTACAATGAGCAGTTCTTC. It specifies CASIFGTSGSYNEQFF.

DNA of the CDR3: TGTGCCTGGAGTATGGCCGGGGGGGCCTACGAGCAGTACTTC. It codes for CAWSMAGGAYEQYF. V is TRBV30 and J is TRBJ2-7; TRBD2 aligns across 8 bases. The germline V gene has CDR1 GTSNPN and CDR2 SVGIG (reference sequence). The CDR3 has 14 residues. The ends lost 2 bases at V and 2 bases at J; junction bases unmatched: 5.

The chain carries TRBV28 and TRBJ2-7; D assignment may be TRBD1 or TRBD2 (5 bases each). Germline V gives CDR1 MDHEN, CDR2 SYDVKM. The V end was cut by 5 bases, the J end by 4 bases, with 12 bases between. This CDR3 has 13 amino acids. CDR3 nucleotide sequence: TGTGCCAGCAGTCCCGGGACGATTTACGAGCAGTACTTC. It specifies CASSPGTIYEQYF.

The chain joins TRBV7-9 to TRBJ2-7; 9 bases are shared with TRBD1. The germline V gene encodes CDR1 SEHNR and CDR2 FQNEAQ (reference sequence). With V trimmed by 5 bases and J by 1 base, 6 bases remained unmatched. CDR3 length: 15 amino acids. CDR3 amino acids: CASSPLGTGSYEQYF. CDR3 DNA: TGTGCCAGCAGCCCCCTTGGGACAGGGTCCTACGAGCAGTACTTC.

The chain has TRBV29-1 and TRBJ2-1; 7 nucleotides agree with TRBD2. CDR3 size: 18 residues. Germline CDR1 reads SQVTM; CDR2 reads ANQGSEA. V shed 4 bases and J 7 bases; nucleotides not matched to a gene: 22. The CDR3 bases are TGCAGCGTTGGAAAGGGCCCAACTCCAGCGGGAAGGAAGAATGAGCAGTTCTTC. As protein: CSVGKGPTPAGRKNEQFF.

This chain joins TRBV7-9 and TRBJ2-2; the D is unclear. The CDR3 spans 14 residues. The V and J ends lost 1 base and 1 base respectively, with 4 bases between them. From germline, CDR1 is SEHNR and CDR2 FQNEAQ (reference sequence). The CDR3 sequence is CASSLGQNTGELFF. CDR3 nucleotides: TGTGCCAGCAGCTTAGGCCAGAACACCGGGGAGCTGTTTTTT.

This clone was recorded only once. The chain employs TRBV13 and TRBJ2-1; 13 positions agree with TRBD2. The germline gives CDR1 PRHDT, CDR2 FYEKMQ (reference sequence). This CDR3 spans 17 amino acids. Trimming cost V 4 bases and J 3 bases; bases outside gene matches: 6. The chain's CDR3 is CASSSGTSGTHYNEQFF. CDR3 coding DNA: TGTGCCAGCAGCTCCGGGACTAGCGGGACCCACTACAATGAGCAGTTCTTC.

This clone came up once. The rearrangement links TRBV29-1 to TRBJ2-2, with 9 bases that match TRBD1. The CDR3 is 15 residues long. V was pared by 6 bases and J by 4 bases, with 9 bases of the junction left unmatched. Germline lookup yields CDR1 SQVTM and CDR2 ANQGSEA. The CDR3 nucleotides are TGCAGCGTCGACGCGGGACAGGGAATCACCGGGGAGCTGTTTTTT. Protein product: CSVDAGQGITGELFF.

V and J are TRBV30 and TRBJ1-1; weak D call: TRBD1 (6 bases). V was pared by 3 bases and J by 10 bases, with 18 bases between. This CDR3 has 13 amino acids. Germline V gene data show CDR1 as GTSNPN and CDR2 as SVGIG (reference sequence). The CDR3 loop is CAWSKGYRVSAFF. The CDR3 coding sequence is TGTGCCTGGAGCAAGGGGTACAGGGTATCAGCTTTCTTT.

The chain is built from TRBV7-9 and TRBJ2-5; TRBD2 aligns across 7 bases. Per germline, CDR1 SEHNR and CDR2 FQNEAQ (reference sequence). This CDR3 region has 17 residues. J gave up 5 bases and V 2 bases, and 14 bases lay outside the gene matches. CDR3 sequence reads: CASSLRGGAGVIETQYF. The CDR3 DNA reads as TGTGCCAGCAGCTTACGAGGTGGGGCGGGAGTGATTGAGACCCAGTACTTC.

The chain has TRBV2 and TRBJ2-1, with 9 nucleotides matching TRBD2. The CDR3 consists of 16 residues. J lost 8 bases, V lost 2 bases, and 10 bases had no gene match. Germline CDR1 is SNHLY and CDR2 is FYNNEI. The CDR3 DNA sequence: TGTGCCAGCAGTGAATCGGCTAGCGGGATAAAGGATGAGCAGTTCTTC. It codes for CASSESASGIKDEQFF.

The CDR3 nucleotides read TGTGCCAGTAGTATATCCCAAGTTTCAGGTGAGCAGTTCTTC. Amino acids: CASSISQVSGEQFF. The chain uses TRBV19 and TRBJ2-1; D is unresolved. The CDR3 spans 14 residues. Trimming removed 2 bases at V and 9 bases at J, with 14 bases between. Germline CDR1 and CDR2: LNHDA and SQIVND (reference sequence).